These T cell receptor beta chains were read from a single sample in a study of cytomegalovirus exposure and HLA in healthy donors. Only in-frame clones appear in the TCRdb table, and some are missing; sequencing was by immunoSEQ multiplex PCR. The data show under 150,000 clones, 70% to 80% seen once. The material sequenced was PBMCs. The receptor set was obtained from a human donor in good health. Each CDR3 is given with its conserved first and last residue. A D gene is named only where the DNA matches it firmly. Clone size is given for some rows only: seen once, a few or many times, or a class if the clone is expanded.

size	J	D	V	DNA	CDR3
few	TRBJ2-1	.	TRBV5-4	TGTGCCAGCAGCTTGGGCGGCCCCGACGCCTACAATGAGCAGTTCTTC	CASSLGGPDAYNEQFF
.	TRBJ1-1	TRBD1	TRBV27	TGTGCCAGCAGTCCCTTTGGGGACAGGGGAAACACTGAAGCTTTCTTT	CASSPFGDRGNTEAFF
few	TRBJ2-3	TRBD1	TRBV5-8	TGTGCCAGCACCCTATCGATGACAGGGTACACAGATACGCAGTATTTT	CASTLSMTGYTDTQYF
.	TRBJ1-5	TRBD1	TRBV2	TGTGCCAGCAGACCCGGACAGGGTCGCAATCAGCCCCAGCATTTT	CASRPGQGRNQPQHF
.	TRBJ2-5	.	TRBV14	TGTGCCAGCAGCCAAGATTTGCGGCGGGAGACCCAGTACTTC	CASSQDLRRETQYF
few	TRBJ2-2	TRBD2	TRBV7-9	TGTGCCAGCAGCTTAGTAGCGGGAGCAGACACCGGGGAGCTGTTTTTT	CASSLVAGADTGELFF
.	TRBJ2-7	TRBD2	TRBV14	TGTGCCAGCAGCCGAGGCGGACTAGCGGGGGTCGGTGGCTACGAGCAGTACTTC	CASSRGGLAGVGGYEQYF
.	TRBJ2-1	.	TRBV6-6	TGTGCCAGCAGTTGGTACTCGAGCTCCTACAATGAGCAGTTCTTC	CASSWYSSSYNEQFF
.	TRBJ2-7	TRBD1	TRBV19	TGTGCCAGTGGGACCGGGACAGGGCCCCTCGAGCAGTACTTC	CASGTGTGPLEQYF
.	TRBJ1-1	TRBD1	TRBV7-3	TGTGCCAGCAGAGGACAGGGTTCCACTGAAGCTTTCTTT	CASRGQGSTEAFF
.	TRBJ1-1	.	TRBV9	TGCGCCAGCAGCCAAGCGGGCACCCAACTGACTGAAGCTTTCTTT	CASSQAGTQLTEAFF
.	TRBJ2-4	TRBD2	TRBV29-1	TGCAGCGTTGTTAGCGGGACCTTCCAAATTCAGTACTTC	CSVVSGTFQIQYF
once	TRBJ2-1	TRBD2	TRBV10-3	TGTGCCATCAGTGAGGCGGGAGCGAGCGGGAGCAATGAGCAGTTCTTC	CAISEAGASGSNEQFF
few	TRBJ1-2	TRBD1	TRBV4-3	TGCGCCAGCAGCCAGACAGGGATCTATGGCTACACCTTC	CASSQTGIYGYTF
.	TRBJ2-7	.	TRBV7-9	TGTGCCAGCAGCGGCCTGGACGGGGGATACGAGCAGTACTTC	CASSGLDGGYEQYF
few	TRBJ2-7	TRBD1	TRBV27	TGTGCCAGCAGACCGCCGGGACAGGGATACGAGCAGTACTTC	CASRPPGQGYEQYF
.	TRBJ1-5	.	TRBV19	TGTGCCAGTAGTCCTGACAGATATCAGCCCCAGCATTTT	CASSPDRYQPQHF